This T cell receptor (beta chain) comes out of a study of T cell responses to AZD1222 COVID-19 vaccine. Some clones are missing from TCRdb's copy, which holds only in-frame ones; the method was immunoSEQ multiplex PCR. This sample has about 130,000 clones, with 90% found just once. The CDR3 runs 12 residues. Germline CDR1 is SEHNR and CDR2 is FQNEAQ (reference sequence). Trimming took 7 bases from V and 5 from J, leaving 9 bases between them. The sample here was peripheral blood, taken on day 0 of AZD1222 vaccination. The chain carries TRBV7-9 and TRBJ1-5, with D unresolved. The clonotype originates from an adult in good health. DNA of the CDR3: TGTGCCAGCAAGAAAGGAGATCAGCCCCAGCATTTT. Residues: CASKKGDQPQHF.